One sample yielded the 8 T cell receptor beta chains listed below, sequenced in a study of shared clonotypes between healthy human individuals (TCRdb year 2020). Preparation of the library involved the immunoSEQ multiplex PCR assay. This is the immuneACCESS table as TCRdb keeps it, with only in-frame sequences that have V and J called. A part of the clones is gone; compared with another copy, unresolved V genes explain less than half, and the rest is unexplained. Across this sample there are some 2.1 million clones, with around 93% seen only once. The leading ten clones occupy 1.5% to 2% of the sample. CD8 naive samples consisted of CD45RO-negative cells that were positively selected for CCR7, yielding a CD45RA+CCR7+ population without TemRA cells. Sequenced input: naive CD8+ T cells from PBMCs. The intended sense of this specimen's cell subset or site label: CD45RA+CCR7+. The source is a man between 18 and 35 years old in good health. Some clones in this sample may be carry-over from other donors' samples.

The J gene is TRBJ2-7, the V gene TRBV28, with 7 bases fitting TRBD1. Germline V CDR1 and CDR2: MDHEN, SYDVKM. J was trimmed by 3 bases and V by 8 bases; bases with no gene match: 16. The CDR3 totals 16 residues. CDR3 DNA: TGTGCCAGCGGCCGGGACAGTCCTTACACCCTCTACGAGCAGTACTTC. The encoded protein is CASGRDSPYTLYEQYF.

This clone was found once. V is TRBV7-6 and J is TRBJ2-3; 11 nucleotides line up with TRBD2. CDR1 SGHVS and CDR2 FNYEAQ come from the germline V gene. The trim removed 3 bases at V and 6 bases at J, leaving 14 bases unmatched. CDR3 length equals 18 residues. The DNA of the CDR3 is TGTGCCAGCAGCTTTCCGACTAGCGGGAATCGCGGGGCTGATACGCAGTATTTT. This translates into CASSFPTSGNRGADTQYF.

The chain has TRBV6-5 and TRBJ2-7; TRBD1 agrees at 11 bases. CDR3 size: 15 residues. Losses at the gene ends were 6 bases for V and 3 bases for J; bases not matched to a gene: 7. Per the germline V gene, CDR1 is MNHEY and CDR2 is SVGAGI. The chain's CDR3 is CASSHQGTGGYEQYF. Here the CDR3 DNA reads TGTGCCAGCAGCCACCAGGGGACAGGGGGCTACGAGCAGTACTTC.

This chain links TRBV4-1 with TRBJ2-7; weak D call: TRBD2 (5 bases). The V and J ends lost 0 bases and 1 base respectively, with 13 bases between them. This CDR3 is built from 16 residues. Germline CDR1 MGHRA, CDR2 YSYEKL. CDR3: CASSQDSVRRSYEQYF. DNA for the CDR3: TGCGCCAGCAGCCAAGATAGTGTCCGGAGGTCCTACGAGCAGTACTTC.

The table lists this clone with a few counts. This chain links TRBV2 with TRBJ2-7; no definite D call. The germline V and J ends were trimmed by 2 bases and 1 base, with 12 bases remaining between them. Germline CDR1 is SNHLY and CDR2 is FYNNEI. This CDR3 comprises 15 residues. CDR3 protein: CASSETAPISYEQYF. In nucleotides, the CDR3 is TGTGCCAGCAGTGAAACGGCTCCCATTTCCTACGAGCAGTACTTC.

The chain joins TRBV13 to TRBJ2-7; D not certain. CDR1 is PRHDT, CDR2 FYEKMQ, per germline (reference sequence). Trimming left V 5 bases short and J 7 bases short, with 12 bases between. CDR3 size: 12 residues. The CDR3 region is CASSPGPLEQYF. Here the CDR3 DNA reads TGTGCCAGCAGCCCGGGTCCCTTGGAGCAGTACTTC.

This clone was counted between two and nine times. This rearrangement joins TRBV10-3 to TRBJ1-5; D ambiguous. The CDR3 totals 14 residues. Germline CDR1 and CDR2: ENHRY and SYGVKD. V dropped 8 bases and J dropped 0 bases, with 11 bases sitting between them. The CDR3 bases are TGTGCCATCGGATCAGATTATAGCAATCAGCCCCAGCATTTT. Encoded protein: CAIGSDYSNQPQHF.

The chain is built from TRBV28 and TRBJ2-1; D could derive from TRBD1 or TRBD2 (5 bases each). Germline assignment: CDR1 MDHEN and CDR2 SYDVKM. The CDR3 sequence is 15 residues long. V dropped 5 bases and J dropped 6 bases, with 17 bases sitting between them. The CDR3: CASSDFRDVFNEQFF. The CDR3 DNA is TGTGCCAGCAGTGATTTCCGGGACGTCTTCAATGAGCAGTTCTTC.